This T cell receptor (beta chain) was profiled in a study of blood T cell repertoires in COVID-19. About the research overall: Acute and convalescent COVID-19 specimens originated in the United States, Italy and Spain.

The V segment lost 3 bases and the J segment 9 bases; nucleotides outside the gene matches: 5. CDR1 is MGHDK, CDR2 SYGVNS, per germline. This CDR3 region has 14 residues. Repertoires were generated with immunoSEQ multiplex PCR, while TCRdb's copy carries only in-frame clones and drops some. Of 300,000 or so clones in the sample, just over 85% are singletons; the top ten hold around 4.5%. This chain uses TRBV25-1 with TRBJ2-2, with TRBD1 matching over 9 bases. The sequenced sample was PBMCs or T cells enriched from blood (not recorded which). The source is a woman in her thirties or forties with acute COVID-19. The CDR3: CASSDDRGDRELFF. The CDR3 bases are TGTGCCAGCAGTGACGACAGGGGGGATAGGGAGCTGTTTTTT.